These 22 T cell receptor beta chains came from one sample sequenced in a study of blood T cells in healthy people across ages. Sample-barcoded 5' priming and a J-beta primer mix drove a second PCR of roughly 6 to 12 cycles. TCRdb ran MiXCR on the 5' RACE reads and lists one entry per CDR3 protein. Here the sample spans approximately 800,000 distinct CDR3 sequences, about 45% being singletons. The sequenced sample consisted of blood. The source is an elderly man in good health.

The V gene is TRBV30, the J gene TRBJ2-5, with a weak D call TRBD2 (5 bases). Trimming shortened V by 0 bases and J by 2 bases, and 10 bases separated the two germline ends. CDR3 length: 14 amino acids. CDR1 GTSNPN and CDR2 SVGIG come from the germline V gene (reference sequence). The chain's CDR3 is CAWSVPERQETQYF. DNA for the CDR3: TGTGCCTGGAGTGTACCTGAGCGGCAAGAGACCCAGTACTTC.

Points on this clonotype: At one end the junction does not follow the germline gene, possibly because of a read error. The gene calls are TRBV9 and TRBJ2-1, with D hard to call. CDR3 length equals 16 residues. Looked up from germline, CDR1 is SGDLS and CDR2 is YYNGEE. CDR3 sequence: CGSSVALRNTYNEQFF. CDR3 nucleotide sequence: TGTGGCAGCAGCGTAGCCCTTCGTAATACCTACAATGAGCAGTTCTTC.

The V gene is TRBV5-5, the J gene TRBJ2-5; D is uncertain. The germline V gene has CDR1 SGHKS and CDR2 YYEKEE (reference sequence). The CDR3 runs 15 residues. Trimming left V 0 bases short and J 5 bases short, with 14 bases between. This CDR3 reads CASSLVGGVGETQYF. The CDR3, as DNA: TGTGCCAGCAGCTTGGTTGGTGGCGTGGGGGAGACCCAGTACTTC.

Comment on this clonotype: A much larger clone lies a single base off, so this may be a read error. CDR3: CASSFAGEGYKQYF. DNA of the CDR3: TGTGCCAGCAGCTTCGCGGGAGAGGGGTACAAGCAGTACTTC. This chain links TRBV7-9 with TRBJ2-4; 7 bases align to TRBD2. V lost 3 bases and J lost 13; bases outside the gene matches: 12. The CDR3 runs 14 residues. The germline V gene has CDR1 SEHNR and CDR2 FQNEAQ (reference sequence).

The genes are TRBV29-1 and TRBJ1-2; D is perhaps TRBD1 (6 bases). The germline V gene encodes CDR1 SQVTM and CDR2 ANQGSEA. V lost 7 bases to trimming and J lost 6 bases, with 18 bases between them. The CDR3 contains 13 residues. The CDR3 spells CSALPQGLDGYTF. Here the CDR3 DNA reads TGCAGCGCCCTACCCCAGGGGTTGGATGGCTACACCTTC.

The sample holds many counts of this clonotype. V usage is TRBV20-1 and J usage is TRBJ2-7, with 13 bases that match TRBD2. Germline trimming cut 3 bases from V and 6 bases from J; bases unmatched to any gene: 11. CDR1 DFQATT and CDR2 SNEGSKA come from the germline V gene (reference sequence). This CDR3 is 16 amino acids long. The CDR3 here is CSARGLAGSTISEQYF. The CDR3 DNA is TGCAGTGCTAGGGGACTAGCGGGGAGTACGATCAGCGAGCAGTACTTC.

V is TRBV6-2 or TRBV6-3 and J is TRBJ2-2; 10 bases match TRBD2. The CDR3 sequence is 14 residues long. Unmatched junction bases numbered 8, after V lost 8 bases and J lost 8 bases. CDR1 and CDR2 from the germline V gene are MNHEY and SVGEGT. Here the CDR3 reads CASELAGKTGELFF. The CDR3 nucleotides are TGTGCCAGCGAACTAGCGGGAAAAACTGGGGAGCTGTTTTTT.

This clonotype was seen a few times. This rearrangement joins TRBV5-5 to TRBJ1-5; D is unresolved. Deletions cut 2 bases from V and 1 base from J, with 7 bases between. Germline assignment: CDR1 SGHKS and CDR2 YYEKEE (reference sequence). CDR3 size: 14 residues. The CDR3 spells CASSFSTSNQPQHF. In DNA form, the CDR3 reads TGTGCCAGCAGCTTCTCCACAAGCAATCAGCCCCAGCATTTT.

V and J are TRBV25-1 and TRBJ1-2; 8 positions match TRBD1. Trimming at V came to 4 bases and at J to 3 bases, leaving 4 bases not matched to a gene. Germline-derived CDR1 and CDR2 are MGHDK and SYGVNS. This CDR3 is 14 amino acids long. The CDR3 spells CASSGDRGDYGYTF. The CDR3 nucleotides are TGTGCCAGCAGTGGAGACAGGGGAGACTATGGCTACACCTTC.

This clonotype has a count of ten or more. The chain employs TRBV5-1 and TRBJ2-1; 14 positions agree with TRBD2. The CDR3 contains 19 residues. Trimming cost V 0 bases and J 0 bases; bases outside gene matches: 5. The germline gives CDR1 SGHRS, CDR2 YFSETQ. The CDR3 region has the DNA TGCGCCAGCAGCTTGGGACTAGCGGGAGGGGCGAGCTCCTACAATGAGCAGTTCTTC. Translation gives CASSLGLAGGASSYNEQFF.

This clonotype was detected once. The chain has TRBV4-3 and TRBJ1-3, with D unclear. This CDR3 comprises 15 residues. Trimming removed 4 bases from V and 11 bases from J, with 21 bases in between. Germline V gives CDR1 LGHNA, CDR2 YSLEER. The CDR3 region is CASSLNTRAPGAIYF. CDR3 DNA: TGCGCCAGCAGCCTTAACACCCGGGCCCCCGGAGCCATATATTTT.

This clonotype has just one count. The chain uses TRBV20-1 and TRBJ2-1; 7 nucleotides match TRBD2. Germline assignment: CDR1 DFQATT and CDR2 SNEGSKA (reference sequence). The length of the CDR3 is 12 residues. With 5 bases clipped from V and 10 bases from J, the junction kept 8 bases outside the gene matches. This CDR3 reads CSADIGGGEQFF. CDR3 nucleotide sequence: TGCAGTGCTGACATCGGGGGAGGGGAGCAGTTCTTC.

Turning to this clonotype: Relative to the germline gene, one junction end is altered; a read error may explain this. The chain uses TRBV5-1 and TRBJ2-3; the D gene could be TRBD1 or TRBD2 (5 bases each). This CDR3 has 15 amino acids. Looked up from germline, CDR1 is SGHRS and CDR2 is YFSETQ. The CDR3 loop is CVSSSLGTGTDTQYF. CDR3 nucleotides: TGCGTCAGCAGCTCCTTGGGGACCGGCACAGATACGCAGTATTTT.

This clonotype showed up just once. This sequence may be a read error, since a much larger clone differs from it by one base. The J gene is TRBJ2-7, the V gene TRBV4-2; 7 bases fit TRBD2. V was clipped by 4 bases and J by 2 bases; unmatched bases: 8. The CDR3 loop spans 15 amino acids. CDR1 is LGHNA and CDR2 is YNFKEQ in the germline V gene. Here the CDR3 reads CASSLISGSPYEQYF. The CDR3 nucleotides are TGTGCCAGCAGCCTCATTAGCGGGTCCCCCTACGAGCAGTACTTC.

The chain employs TRBV28 and TRBJ1-5, with TRBD1 as a possible D gene (5 bases). Germline V gene lookup returns CDR1 MDHEN and CDR2 SYDVKM. Trimming removed 5 bases at V and 6 bases at J, with 17 bases between. The CDR3 runs to 15 residues. CDR3 DNA sequence: TGTGCCAGCAGTCCCGCCAGGGCAGGCGCTCAGCCCCAGCATTTT. The encoded protein is CASSPARAGAQPQHF.

Points on this clonotype: This may be a read error: a much more frequent sequence differs by one nucleotide. The chain has TRBV7-2 and TRBJ2-1; D perhaps matches TRBD2 (6 bases). CDR1 is SGHTA, CDR2 FQGNSA, per germline. The CDR3 runs 14 residues. Here the CDR3 reads CAGSYNTGGNEQFF. The CDR3 DNA reads as TGTGCCGGCAGCTATAATACTGGAGGGAATGAGCAGTTCTTC.

This chain joins TRBV6-2 or TRBV6-3 and TRBJ2-4, with 12 bases that match TRBD2. The DNA end lines up better with TRBJ2-7; the J call may be wrong. This CDR3 comprises 16 residues. Germline loops: CDR1 MNHEY, CDR2 SVGEGT. CDR3 sequence reads: CASSPRGLAGPYEQYF. The CDR3, as DNA: TGTGCCAGCAGCCCACGAGGACTAGCGGGGCCCTACGAGCAGTACTTC.

J is TRBJ1-1 and V is TRBV29-1; TRBD1 matches at 9 bases. This CDR3 contains 17 residues. V shed 3 bases and J 1 base; nucleotides not matched to a gene: 12. Germline CDR1 SQVTM, CDR2 ANQGSEA. Here the CDR3 DNA reads TGCAGCGTTGATAACAGGGGGCTGGTGGGGGGGAACACTGAAGCTTTCTTT. Protein sequence: CSVDNRGLVGGNTEAFF.

The rearrangement joins TRBV20-1 to TRBJ2-3, with a weak D call TRBD2 (5 bases). The CDR3 length is 15 residues. Germline V gene lookup returns CDR1 DFQATT and CDR2 SNEGSKA (reference sequence). V was pared by 0 bases and J by 2 bases, with 12 bases between. As DNA, the CDR3 is TGCAGTGCTAGAGATCCTCGGGGATCCACAGATACGCAGTATTTT. Protein: CSARDPRGSTDTQYF.

V is TRBV10-3 and J is TRBJ1-1; D perhaps matches TRBD1 (5 bases). Trimming took 9 bases from V and 3 from J, leaving 14 bases between them. CDR3 length: 13 residues. Germline V gene data show CDR1 as ENHRY and CDR2 as SYGVKD. The CDR3 coding sequence is TGTGCCATGTCCGGTGGGGGGGACACTGAAGCTTTCTTT. Translated: CAMSGGGDTEAFF.

This chain links TRBV20-1 with TRBJ2-4; D not certain. This CDR3 region has 10 residues. Germline CDR1 and CDR2: DFQATT and SNEGSKA (reference sequence). The CDR3 coding sequence is TGCAGGGCCCTTAAAAACATTCAGTACTTC. The encoded protein is CRALKNIQYF.

The J gene is TRBJ1-1, the V gene TRBV7-2, with a tentative D call TRBD1 (5 bases). The CDR3 has 16 residues. Germline V gene sequence: CDR1 SGHTA, CDR2 FQGNSA. V lost 1 base to trimming and J lost 5 bases, with 17 bases between them. CDR3: CASSLEPGRGRTEAFF. The CDR3 nucleotides read TGTGCCAGCAGCTTAGAACCAGGGAGAGGAAGAACTGAAGCTTTCTTT.